This TCR beta chain was sequenced for a study of control samples from healthy donors and cancer patients. With 3 bases removed from V and 4 bases from J, the gap between germline ends came to 23 bases. Germline values: CDR1 SGDLS, CDR2 YYNGEE. This CDR3 comprises 17 residues. Clones were sequenced by immunoSEQ multiplex PCR, and TCRdb holds only the in-frame ones, with some missing. Found here are almost 85,000 clones, 94% of them singletons; the top ten hold 4.8%. Sequenced sample: blood. The rearrangement uses TRBV9 and TRBJ2-7; tentative D call: TRBD1 (5 bases). This clonotype originated in a woman aged 18-30 years in good health. CDR3 sequence reads: CASSASATQALTYEQYF. CDR3 DNA: TGTGCCAGCAGCGCCTCAGCCACACAGGCGTTAACTTACGAGCAGTACTTC.